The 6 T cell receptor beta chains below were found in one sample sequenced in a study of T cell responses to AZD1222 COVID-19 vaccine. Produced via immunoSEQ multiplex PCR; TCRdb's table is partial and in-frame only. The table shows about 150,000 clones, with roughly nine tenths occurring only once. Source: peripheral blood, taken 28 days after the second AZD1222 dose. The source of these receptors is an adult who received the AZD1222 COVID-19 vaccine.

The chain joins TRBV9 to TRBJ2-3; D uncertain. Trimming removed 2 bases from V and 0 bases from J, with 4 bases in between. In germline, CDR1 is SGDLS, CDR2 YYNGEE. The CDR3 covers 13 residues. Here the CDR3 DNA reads TGTGCCAGCAGCGTCGAGAGCACAGATACGCAGTATTTT. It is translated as CASSVESTDTQYF. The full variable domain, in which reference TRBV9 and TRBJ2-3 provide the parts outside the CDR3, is DSGVTQTPKHLITATGQRVTLRCSPRSGDLSVYWYQQSLDQGLQFLIQYYNGEERAKGNILERFSAQQFPDLHSELNLSSLELGDSALYFCASSVESTDTQYFGPGTRLTVL.

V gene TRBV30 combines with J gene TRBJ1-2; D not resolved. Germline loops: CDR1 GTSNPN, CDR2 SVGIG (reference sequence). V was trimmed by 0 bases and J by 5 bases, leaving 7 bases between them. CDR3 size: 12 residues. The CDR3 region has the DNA TGTGCCTGGAGTGTGATGGAATATGGCTACACCTTC. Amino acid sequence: CAWSVMEYGYTF.

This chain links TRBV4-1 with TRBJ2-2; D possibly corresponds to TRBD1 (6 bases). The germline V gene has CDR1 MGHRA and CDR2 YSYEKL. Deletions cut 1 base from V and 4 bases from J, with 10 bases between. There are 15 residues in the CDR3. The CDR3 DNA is TGCGCCAGCAGCCAAGTGAGGGGGAGCACCGGGGAGCTGTTTTTT. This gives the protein CASSQVRGSTGELFF.

The CDR3 DNA follows: TGCGCCAGCAGCTGGACAGGGGGCAACTATGGCTACACCTTC. Protein product: CASSWTGGNYGYTF. This chain connects TRBV5-1 to TRBJ1-2; 11 nucleotides align to TRBD1. With V trimmed by 3 bases and J by 2 bases, 0 bases remained unmatched. This CDR3 contains 14 residues. Germline CDR1 reads SGHRS; CDR2 reads YFSETQ.

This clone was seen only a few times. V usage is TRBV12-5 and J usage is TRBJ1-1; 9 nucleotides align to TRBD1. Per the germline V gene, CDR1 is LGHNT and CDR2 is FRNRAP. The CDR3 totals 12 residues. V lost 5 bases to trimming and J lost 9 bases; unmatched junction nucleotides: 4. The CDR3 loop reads CASGLGQGQAFF. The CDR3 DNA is TGTGCTAGTGGTCTGGGACAGGGACAAGCTTTCTTT.

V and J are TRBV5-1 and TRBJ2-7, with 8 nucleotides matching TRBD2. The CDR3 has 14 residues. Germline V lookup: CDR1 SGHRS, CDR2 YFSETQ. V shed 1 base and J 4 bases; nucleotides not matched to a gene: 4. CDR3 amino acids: CASSLSSGGYEQYF. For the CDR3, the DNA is TGCGCCAGCAGCTTGTCGAGCGGGGGTTACGAGCAGTACTTC.